The sequence of this TCR beta chain was determined in a study of T cell repertoires in cytomegalovirus infection. Study-wide points: HLA-C-restricted CMV-specific TCR beta clonotypes were dominant in the ex vivo response.

Trimming removed 1 base from V and 4 bases from J, with 17 bases in between. CDR3 length: 17 residues. CDR1 is LNHDA and CDR2 is SQIVND in the germline V gene (reference sequence). TCRdb redid the calling of the reads with MiXCR, one entry per CDR3 protein. The table records about 890,000 distinct CDR3 sequences, roughly 30% of them present only once. A word on this clonotype: As yet, its antigen is unknown.

The chain uses TRBV19 and TRBJ1-5; D is unclear. Sequencing used cultured CD8+ T cells from PBMCs, obtained from culture after CMV antigen stimulation. The sequence was collected from a human donor in good health (CMV status not recorded). Some clones in this sample may be carry-over from other donors' samples. The CDR3 DNA reads TGTGCCAGTAGTATAGTTCTTGGGGTCGACCCAAATCAGCCCCAGCATTTT. This translates into CASSIVLGVDPNQPQHF.